This T cell receptor (beta chain) originates from a study of T cell responses to AZD1222 COVID-19 vaccine. About the research overall: It was second doses at about 4 or about 12 weeks that were pooled.

The CDR3 sequence is 17 residues long. Trimming pared 0 bases from V and 4 bases from J, leaving 19 bases between. Germline loops: CDR1 MDHEN, CDR2 SYDVKM. Points from the study as a whole: The donors showed a predominance of white British ancestry and of females, with possible underestimation of clonal diversity.

Only one count was recorded for this clone. Antigen specificity is unknown. Assay used: immunoSEQ multiplex PCR; TCRdb lists only in-frame clones, some missing. Here the sample spans about 150,000 clones, roughly 90% being singletons. The input for sequencing was peripheral blood, taken on day 0 of AZD1222 vaccination. The origin of this receptor is an adult in good health. The V and J genes are TRBV28 and TRBJ2-7, with D possibly being TRBD2 (5 bases). The CDR3 spells CASSLWGSGLKRYEQYF. The CDR3 DNA sequence: TGTGCCAGCAGTTTATGGGGGAGTGGGCTAAAAAGGTACGAGCAGTACTTC.